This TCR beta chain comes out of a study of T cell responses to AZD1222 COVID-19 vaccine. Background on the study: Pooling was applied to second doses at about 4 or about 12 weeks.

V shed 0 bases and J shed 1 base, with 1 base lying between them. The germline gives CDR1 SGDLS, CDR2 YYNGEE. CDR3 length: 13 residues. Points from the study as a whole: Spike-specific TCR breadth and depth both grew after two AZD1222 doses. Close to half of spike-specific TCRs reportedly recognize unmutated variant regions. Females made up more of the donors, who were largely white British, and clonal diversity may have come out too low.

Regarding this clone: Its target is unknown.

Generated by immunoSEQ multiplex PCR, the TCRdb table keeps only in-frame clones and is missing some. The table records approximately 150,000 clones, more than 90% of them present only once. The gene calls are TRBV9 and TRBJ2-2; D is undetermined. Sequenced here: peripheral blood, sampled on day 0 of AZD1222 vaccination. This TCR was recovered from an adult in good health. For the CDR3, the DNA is TGTGCCAGCAGCGTAGGGAACACCGGGGAGCTGTTTTTT. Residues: CASSVGNTGELFF.